The 10 T cell receptor beta chains in this list originate from one sample, sequenced in a study of technical replicates of blood from several donors. Sequenced by immunoSEQ multiplex PCR; TCRdb stores in-frame clones only, minus some. The sample consists of about 64,000 clones, 65% to 90% of them appearing once. Sequencing was done on a sample of PBMCs. The receptors were gathered from a human donor in good health. Some clones in this sample may be carry-over from other donors' samples.

The chain combines TRBV29-1 with TRBJ2-1; 7 bases agree with TRBD2. Germline assignment: CDR1 SQVTM and CDR2 ANQGSEA. The CDR3 length is 12 residues. The V segment lost 7 bases and the J segment 7 bases; nucleotides outside the gene matches: 7. For the CDR3, the DNA is TGCAGCGGGATACTAGCGCGGAATGAGCAGTTCTTC. Amino acids: CSGILARNEQFF.

The chain links TRBV5-6 to TRBJ2-7, with 11 bases that match TRBD2. V shed 2 bases and J 7 bases; nucleotides not matched to a gene: 8. This CDR3 has 15 amino acids. Germline CDR1 SGHDT, CDR2 YYEEEE. This CDR3 is CASSLLLAGGREQYF. CDR3 coding DNA: TGTGCCAGCAGCTTATTGCTAGCGGGGGGTCGTGAGCAGTACTTC.

The chain links TRBV7-3 to TRBJ2-2, with TRBD2 as a possible D gene (7 bases). The V end was cut by 8 bases, the J end by 2 bases, with 15 bases between. CDR1 and CDR2 from the germline V gene are SGHTA and FQGTGA. CDR3 length: 15 residues. The CDR3 loop is CASAVGGLNTGELFF. CDR3 bases: TGTGCCAGCGCGGTGGGGGGGCTAAACACCGGGGAGCTGTTTTTT.

The chain combines TRBV7-9 with TRBJ1-2; the match to TRBD1 covers 9 bases. After removal of 4 bases from V and 6 bases from J, the junction contained 6 bases not matched to a gene. CDR1 and CDR2 from the germline V gene are SEHNR and FQNEAQ (reference sequence). The CDR3 is 14 amino acids. CDR3 sequence: CASSSTGGNDGYTF. As DNA, the CDR3 is TGTGCCAGCAGCTCCACAGGGGGCAACGATGGCTACACCTTC.

V usage is TRBV4-3 and J usage is TRBJ2-1; tentatively, D is TRBD2 (6 bases). The ends were cut back, 1 base at V and 7 bases at J, with 8 bases in the middle. CDR1 is LGHNA and CDR2 is YSLEER in the germline V gene. The CDR3 consists of 13 residues. In nucleotides, the CDR3 is TGCGCCAGCAGCCAAGTCGGGAGAAATGAGCAGTTCTTC. Its translation: CASSQVGRNEQFF.

This chain connects TRBV29-1 to TRBJ1-1; D gene unclear. Trimming took off 2 bases at V and 0 bases at J, with 19 bases between the two ends. The CDR3 consists of 17 residues. The germline gives CDR1 SQVTM, CDR2 ANQGSEA. The CDR3 sequence is CSVEISMGGFMNTEAFF. CDR3 DNA: TGCAGCGTTGAAATTAGTATGGGCGGGTTTATGAACACTGAAGCTTTCTTT.

This chain connects TRBV6-5 to TRBJ1-6; the D is unclear. The ends were cut back, 5 bases at V and 0 bases at J, with 5 bases in the middle. Germline lookup yields CDR1 MNHEY and CDR2 SVGAGI. The CDR3 extends over 14 amino acids. The CDR3 loop is CASSQNSYNSPLHF. Here the CDR3 DNA reads TGTGCCAGCAGTCAAAACTCCTATAATTCACCCCTCCACTTT.

V and J are TRBV7-9 and TRBJ2-5, with 14 bases lining up with TRBD2. Germline CDR1 reads SEHNR; CDR2 reads FQNEAQ (reference sequence). This CDR3 is 18 amino acids long. V dropped 3 bases and J dropped 2; count of bases not matched to a gene: 8. The CDR3 here is CASSFRLAGGPEQETQYF. The CDR3 DNA follows: TGTGCCAGCAGCTTCAGACTAGCGGGGGGGCCGGAGCAAGAGACCCAGTACTTC.

The rearrangement links TRBV2 to TRBJ1-5; D possibly corresponds to TRBD1 (5 bases). The V and J ends lost 3 bases and 6 bases respectively, with 12 bases between them. Germline V gene data show CDR1 as SNHLY and CDR2 as FYNNEI. The CDR3 consists of 14 residues. For the CDR3, the DNA is TGTGCCAGCAGTGATCGGCAGGGTGCTCAGCCCCAGCATTTT. This gives the protein CASSDRQGAQPQHF.

CDR3 sequence (DNA): TGTGCCAGCACCCCTTTCCGGGGGACTAAGTCTGAAGCTTTCTTT. As protein: CASTPFRGTKSEAFF. The V and J genes are TRBV6-1 and TRBJ1-1; possibly TRBD1 for D (5 bases). Germline V gives CDR1 MNHNS, CDR2 SASEGT. The V and J ends lost 7 bases and 6 bases respectively, with 21 bases between them. There are 15 residues in the CDR3.